Listed below are T cell receptor beta chains from one sample, sequenced in a study of blood T cell repertoires in COVID-19. Profiled with immunoSEQ multiplex PCR; TCRdb holds only in-frame clones, not every one. In the table there are about 160,000 clones, roughly 84% of which are singletons. Material for sequencing was peripheral blood. Receptors were obtained from a man at least 80 years old with COVID-19, enrolled during active disease. Each CDR3 is given with its conserved first and last residue. The order of the fields is CDR3 protein, CDR3 DNA, J gene, V gene, D gene, clone size. A D gene is named only where the DNA matches it firmly. Size is stated for part of the rows, as once, few or many counts, or as a class when the clone is expanded.

CASSPPGDRVNTEAFF	TGTGCCAGCAGCCCTCCCGGGGACAGGGTGAACACTGAAGCTTTCTTT	TRBJ1-1	TRBV28	TRBD1	-
CASSYASGGAGEQFF	TGTGCCAGCAGTTACGCTAGCGGGGGGGCCGGTGAGCAGTTCTTC	TRBJ2-1	TRBV6-5	TRBD2	-
CASSSRPGGANVLTF	TGTGCCAGCAGCTCTCGACCAGGGGGGGCCAACGTCCTGACTTTC	TRBJ2-6	TRBV9	-	-
CASSLGPGRSQPQHF	TGTGCCAGCAGCTTAGGGCCAGGGCGTTCTCAGCCCCAGCATTTT	TRBJ1-5	TRBV7-8	-	few
CASSQAGQSYGYTF	TGTGCCAGCAGCCAAGCGGGACAGAGCTATGGCTACACCTTC	TRBJ1-2	TRBV4-2	TRBD1	-
CASSVAGTVAGNTIYF	TGTGCCAGCAGCGTAGCTGGGACAGTTGCTGGAAACACCATATATTTT	TRBJ1-3	TRBV9	TRBD1	once
CASSLAQGSSPLHF	TGTGCCAGCAGCTTAGCCCAGGGATCTTCACCCCTCCACTTT	TRBJ1-6	TRBV7-8	-	-
CASSPRTGSYEQYF	TGCGCCAGCAGCCCTCGGACAGGCTCCTACGAGCAGTACTTC	TRBJ2-7	TRBV4-3	TRBD1	-
CASSISSRNGNTIYF	TGTGCCAGTAGTATATCATCGCGGAATGGAAACACCATATATTTT	TRBJ1-3	TRBV19	-	-
CATSDLPTGEQYF	TGTGCCACCAGTGATCTACCTACAGGGGAGCAGTACTTC	TRBJ2-7	TRBV24-1	-	-
CASSRKDTNQPQHF	TGTGCCAGCAGCCGGAAGGACACAAATCAGCCCCAGCATTTT	TRBJ1-5	TRBV3-1/TRBV3-2	-	-
CASSLGGPGTLNSPLHF	TGTGCCAGCAGCTTGGGGGGCCCCGGGACACTCAATTCACCCCTCCACTTT	TRBJ1-6	TRBV5-6	-	-
CASSPTGGNSPLHF	TGTGCCAGCAGCCCTACAGGGGGAAATTCACCCCTCCACTTT	TRBJ1-6	TRBV3-1/TRBV3-2	TRBD1	-
CASSYGGGATDTQYF	TGTGCCAGCAGTTACGGCGGGGGGGCCACAGATACGCAGTATTTT	TRBJ2-3	TRBV6-5	TRBD2	-
CASSNGLAGVTDTQYF	TGTGCCAGCAGCAACGGGCTAGCGGGGGTCACAGATACGCAGTATTTT	TRBJ2-3	TRBV4-2	TRBD2	-
CASSPRLFPYEQYF	TGTGCCAGCAGCCCCCGACTTTTCCCCTACGAGCAGTACTTC	TRBJ2-7	TRBV11-2	-	-
CASSYSNRPLNEKLFF	TGTGCCAGCAGTTACTCGAACAGACCTCTTAATGAAAAACTGTTTTTT	TRBJ1-4	TRBV6-5	-	-
CASSQDQGLVSDTQYF	TGTGCCAGCAGCCAAGATCAGGGACTAGTTTCAGATACGCAGTATTTT	TRBJ2-3	TRBV14	TRBD2	-
CASSSPGDRAAQYF	TGTGCCAGCAGCTCCCCAGGGGACCGAGCGGCCCAGTACTTC	TRBJ2-5	TRBV7-2	-	-
CASSFPGVHGYTF	TGTGCCAGCAGCTTCCCAGGGGTGCATGGCTACACCTTC	TRBJ1-2	TRBV11-3	-	-
CASSSQGSYQPQHF	TGTGCCAGCAGCTCACAGGGATCTTATCAGCCCCAGCATTTT	TRBJ1-5	TRBV7-9	-	-
CASSFDGVHSPLHF	TGTGCCAGCAGCTTCGACGGGGTGCATTCACCCCTCCACTTT	TRBJ1-6	TRBV3-1/TRBV3-2	-	-
CASRGGTLNYGYTF	TGTGCCAGCAGGGGGGGAACCCTTAACTATGGCTACACCTTC	TRBJ1-2	TRBV9	-	-
CASSYEGVYEQYF	TGTGCCAGCAGTTACGAGGGAGTCTACGAGCAGTACTTC	TRBJ2-7	TRBV6-6	-	-
CASSLSGGAGELFF	TGTGCCAGCAGCTTATCCGGGGGAGCCGGGGAGCTGTTTTTT	TRBJ2-2	TRBV7-9	-	few
CASSSGLAGSEQFF	TGTGCCAGCAGCTCGGGACTAGCGGGTTCTGAGCAGTTCTTC	TRBJ2-1	TRBV9	TRBD2	-
CASSDAGGNSPLHF	TGTGCCAGCAGTGACGCAGGGGGCAATTCACCCCTCCACTTT	TRBJ1-6	TRBV6-1	TRBD1	-
CASSQDLAGGREQYF	TGTGCCAGCAGCCAAGACCTAGCGGGGGGGCGAGAGCAGTACTTC	TRBJ2-7	TRBV3-1/TRBV3-2	TRBD2	-
CASSQGPTGRETQYF	TGTGCCAGCAGCCAAGGCCCGACTGGTCGGGAGACCCAGTACTTC	TRBJ2-5	TRBV4-2	-	-
CASSSYRQGVVDGYTF	TGTGCCAGCAGCTCCTACCGACAGGGAGTAGTCGATGGCTACACCTTC	TRBJ1-2	TRBV12-1	-	-
CASSGDRGHYGYTF	TGTGCCAGTAGTGGCGACAGGGGTCACTATGGCTACACCTTC	TRBJ1-2	TRBV19	TRBD1	-
CASSLPGTDTQYF	TGTGCCAGCAGTTTGCCAGGGACAGATACGCAGTATTTT	TRBJ2-3	TRBV12-3/TRBV12-4	-	-
CASSHTSGGAVDTQYF	TGTGCCAGCAGCCACACTAGCGGGGGGGCCGTAGATACGCAGTATTTT	TRBJ2-3	TRBV4-2	TRBD2	once
CASRRTGANEKLFF	TGTGCCAGCAGGAGGACAGGGGCTAATGAAAAACTGTTTTTT	TRBJ1-4	TRBV6-5	TRBD1	-
CASSPGVRSGLETQYF	TGTGCCAGCAGTCCCGGGGTGCGGTCGGGTTTGGAGACCCAGTACTTC	TRBJ2-5	TRBV28	-	-
CAISDDRGHEQYF	TGTGCCATCAGTGACGACAGGGGCCACGAGCAGTACTTC	TRBJ2-7	TRBV10-3	TRBD1	-
CASSPEGANYGYTF	TGCGCCAGCAGCCCTGAGGGGGCTAACTATGGCTACACCTTC	TRBJ1-2	TRBV4-3	-	-
CASNDRAKNIQYF	TGTGCCAGTAACGACAGAGCCAAAAACATTCAGTACTTC	TRBJ2-4	TRBV19	-	-
CASSLIAGLVHF	TGTGCCAGCAGTTTAATAGCGGGTCTGGTGCATTTT	TRBJ1-5	TRBV12-3/TRBV12-4	-	-
CASSLPGQGSTGELFF	TGTGCCAGCAGCTTGCCGGGACAGGGTTCCACCGGGGAGCTGTTTTTT	TRBJ2-2	TRBV5-8	TRBD1	-
CASRATGANEAFF	TGTGCCAGCAGAGCCACAGGGGCGAATGAAGCTTTCTTT	TRBJ1-1	TRBV6-5	TRBD1	-
CASTLSGRGGTYNEQFF	TGTGCCAGCACTCTCTCCGGGAGGGGGGGGACCTACAATGAGCAGTTCTTC	TRBJ2-1	TRBV3-1/TRBV3-2	TRBD2	-
CASSEQGRANYGYTF	TGTGCCAGTAGTGAACAGGGGCGAGCTAACTATGGCTACACCTTC	TRBJ1-2	TRBV19	TRBD1	-
CASSRDRGRTGELFF	TGTGCCAGCAGCCGCGACAGGGGGCGAACCGGGGAGCTGTTTTTT	TRBJ2-2	TRBV5-4	TRBD1	-
CASSEGGPGGQYF	TGTGCCAGCAGTGAAGGGGGCCCAGGCGGCCAGTACTTC	TRBJ2-5	TRBV2	-	-
CASSFAQASSYNEQFF	TGCGCCAGCAGCTTCGCGCAGGCGAGCTCCTACAATGAGCAGTTCTTC	TRBJ2-1	TRBV5-1	-	few